This entry lists 2 T cell receptor beta chains sequenced from one sample in a study of cytomegalovirus exposure and HLA in healthy donors. Clones were read by immunoSEQ multiplex PCR, and TCRdb kept only the in-frame ones, dropping some. The sample contains 150,000 to 250,000 clones, roughly 84% of which appear only once. Sequenced input: PBMCs. These receptors were obtained from a woman in her twenties or thirties in good health and CMV-seropositive.

The chain carries TRBV5-1 and TRBJ1-1; no clear D gene. V was shortened by 4 bases and J by 4 bases, with 14 bases between the two germline ends. CDR3 size: 14 residues. The germline V gene has CDR1 SGHRS and CDR2 YFSETQ. CDR3 sequence (DNA): TGCGCCAGCAGCACTGGAGGCTCTAGCACTGAAGCTTTCTTT. Its protein product is CASSTGGSSTEAFF.

The V call is TRBV7-2, the J call TRBJ2-2, with 7 bases matching TRBD1. The ends lost 5 bases at V and 5 bases at J; junction bases unmatched: 5. Germline CDR1 reads SGHTA; CDR2 reads FQGNSA. The CDR3 loop spans 14 amino acids. This CDR3 reads CASSPTGRTGELFF. The CDR3 DNA reads TGTGCCAGCAGCCCGACAGGGCGAACCGGGGAGCTGTTTTTT.